The source of this T cell receptor (beta chain) is a study of CD8+ T cells in alopecia areata. Study details: Treatment of the treated patients consisted of oral tofacitinib, 5 to 10 mg twice daily. Tofacitinib ran 6 to 18 months, followed by 6 months off drug. Study-wide findings and caveats: In lesional scalp, particularly from alopecia totalis/universalis, clonality was higher than in normal scalp.

Regarding treatment: oral pan-JAK inhibitor, 5-10 mg twice daily. Alopecia areata patients gave lesional scalp punch biopsies and peripheral blood samples. Trimming shortened V by 3 bases and J by 2 bases, and 15 bases separated the two germline ends. The CDR3 is made up of 17 amino acids. Germline CDR1 and CDR2: SGHNT and YYREEE (reference sequence). On this clone itself: Its antigen is not identified.

Following extraction, RNA underwent reverse transcription to cDNA, which served as the sequencing template. Using immunoSEQ multiplex PCR, the repertoire was profiled, and TCRdb retains in-frame clones only, with some absent. The sample has a few hundred thousand clones, about 62% seen once. The rearrangement uses TRBV5-4 and TRBJ2-6; D is uncertain. The clonotype comes from a human donor with alopecia areata. The source was CD4+ T cells sorted from blood, collected around week 53, from a patient treated with tofacitinib. CDR3 DNA sequence: TGTGCCAGCAGCTCGGCCGCCGAGCCAACTGGGGCCAACGTCCTGACTTTC. Translation: CASSSAAEPTGANVLTF.